This T cell receptor beta chain was obtained from a study of blood T cell repertoires in COVID-19. Study-level background: Samples of COVID-19 (acute and convalescent) were obtained from the United States, Italy and Spain. In each case, the material was cDNA or gDNA derived from T cells, B-cell-depleted T cells, or PBMCs.

In the study's own analysis: From reference gene primer amplification, estimates of nucleated cell counts were derived. The data were produced by immunoSEQ multiplex PCR, yet TCRdb's version contains in-frame clones alone and is incomplete. The D gene and trimming were derived from the DNA, and the V and J assignments and clone size from that table. Counted here are some 85,000 clones, around three quarters occurring once; the ten biggest clones make up about 20%. This clonotype was obtained from a woman of 80 years or more with active or convalescent COVID-19. The material sequenced was peripheral blood.

In DNA form, the CDR3 reads TGTGCCAGCTCCCCCCAAGTTATGTCAGGGGACCTCGGTCAGCCCCAGCATTTT. This encodes CASSPQVMSGDLGQPQHF. The J gene is TRBJ1-5, the V gene TRBV18, with D possibly TRBD1 on 6 matching bases. The CDR3 extends over 18 amino acids. Trimming left V 6 bases short and J 6 bases short, with 27 bases between. CDR1 and CDR2 from the germline V gene are KGHSH and LQKENI.